This TCR beta chain was sequenced for a study of blood T cell repertoires in COVID-19. Study summary: Both acute and convalescent COVID-19 samples were obtained from the United States, Italy and Spain.

Sequencing was performed with immunoSEQ multiplex PCR; in TCRdb, only in-frame clones are kept and a portion is missing. The profile shows about 190,000 clones, roughly 80% of them singletons. V was shortened by 5 bases and J by 3 bases, with 16 bases between the two germline ends. The CDR3 sequence is 15 residues long. Germline assignment: CDR1 SGHNT and CDR2 YENEEA. This clone was counted between two and nine times. Sequences were obtained from peripheral blood. This chain joins TRBV11-3 and TRBJ1-1; D is possibly TRBD1 (6 bases). This sequence was found in a middle-aged woman with acute or convalescent COVID-19. The CDR3 region is CASSRLGQFHTEAFF. The CDR3 bases are TGTGCCAGCAGCCGACTTGGACAGTTCCACACTGAAGCTTTCTTT. Looking up the rest from reference TRBV11-3 and TRBJ1-1 gives the full variable domain: EAGVVQSPRYKIIEKKQPVAFWCNPISGHNTLYWYLQNLGQGPELLIRYENEEAVDDSQLPKDRFSAERLKGVDSTLKIQPAELGDSAVYLCASSRLGQFHTEAFFGQGTRLTVV.